This TCR beta chain was obtained from a study of T-cell memory formation after mild COVID-19. The CDR3 is made up of 13 amino acids. Trimming took off 0 bases at V and 2 bases at J, with 7 bases between the two ends. Germline CDR1 is GTSNPN and CDR2 is SVGIG (reference sequence). A word on this clonotype: Its cognate antigen is unknown.

Whole-study results and caveats: There was a balanced CD4/CD8 profile in clones contracting day 15 to 85, and later expanders leaned CD4+. That cross-reactive memory joined was suggested by some responding clones appearing in pre-infection memory. Contracting CD8+ clones were enriched in EMRA, CD4+ mainly in CM and EM.

TCRdb itself ran the 5' RACE reads through MiXCR, one entry per CDR3 protein. The sample lists about 210,000 distinct CDR3 sequences, roughly 30% occurring once. This sequence joins TRBV30 and TRBJ2-5; D remains unclear. This TCR derives from an adult woman who had mild COVID-19 (a few samples of this study predate the infection). Cell type and time point are not known. The sample taken for sequencing was PBMCs or a T cell subset sorted from them (not recorded which). CDR3 in DNA: TGTGCCTGGAGTGTAGGCTGGCAAGAGACCCAGTACTTC. Its translation: CAWSVGWQETQYF.